These 13 T cell receptor beta chains were all obtained from the same sample, sequenced in a study of response to subunit inactivated influenza vaccine. TCRdb analysed the RT-PCR reads with MiXCR anew, one entry per CDR3 protein. Here the sample spans about 530,000 distinct CDR3 sequences, over 9.5% being singletons. The material was PBMCs from blood, obtained on the day of vaccination. These receptors all stem from a man aged 45-60 years who received an inactivated influenza vaccine.

This clonotype was recorded many times. The chain combines TRBV5-1 with TRBJ1-5; D is ambiguous. The V end was cut by 5 bases, the J end by 1 base, with 22 bases between. Germline assignment: CDR1 SGHRS and CDR2 YFSETQ. The CDR3 is 18 amino acids. This CDR3 is CASSGHGPLPVSNQPQHF. The CDR3 DNA reads TGCGCCAGCAGTGGTCATGGACCGCTTCCCGTAAGCAATCAGCCCCAGCATTTT.

This clonotype was seen only a few times. This chain connects TRBV6-2 or TRBV6-3 to TRBJ2-3, with TRBD2 matching over 7 bases. J lost 0 bases, V lost 5 bases, and 8 bases had no gene match. Germline CDR1 is MNHEY and CDR2 is SVGEGT. The CDR3 consists of 16 residues. CDR3 sequence: CASSAGEGFSTDTQYF. In nucleotides, the CDR3 is TGTGCCAGCAGTGCCGGGGAGGGTTTCAGCACAGATACGCAGTATTTT.

This clonotype occurred many times. The chain links TRBV7-8 to TRBJ1-5, with D unresolved. Germline CDR1 is SGHVS and CDR2 is FQNEAQ. V lost 5 bases to trimming and J lost 7 bases, with 9 bases between them. This CDR3 comprises 12 residues. As DNA, the CDR3 is TGTGCCAGCAGCCTATCCATACAGCCCCAGCATTTT. It translates to CASSLSIQPQHF.

This clonotype appeared a few times. The J gene is TRBJ2-3, the V gene TRBV4-2; D call uncertain. In germline, CDR1 is LGHNA, CDR2 YNFKEQ. The CDR3 sequence is 16 residues long. V was clipped by 0 bases and J by 6 bases, with 16 bases between them. The CDR3 sequence: CASSQDSGLSRDTQYF. CDR3 sequence (DNA): TGTGCCAGCAGCCAAGATTCAGGCTTAAGCAGGGATACGCAGTATTTT.

This clonotype was counted a few times. The genes are TRBV7-8 and TRBJ2-5, with D maybe TRBD1 (5 bases). CDR1 and CDR2 from the germline V gene are SGHVS and FQNEAQ. V was shortened by 5 bases and J by 0 bases, with 19 bases between the two germline ends. The CDR3 runs to 17 residues. The CDR3 sequence: CASSTLTETDDQETQYF. DNA for the CDR3: TGTGCCAGCAGCACGCTCACAGAGACAGATGACCAAGAGACCCAGTACTTC.

The chain joins TRBV15 to TRBJ2-4, with 7 bases identical to TRBD2. The CDR3 is 14 amino acids. Germline-derived CDR1 and CDR2 are LNHNV and YYDKDF (reference sequence). V trimming: 4 bases; J trimming: 7 bases; junction bases outside the gene matches: 7. The CDR3, as DNA: TGTGCCACCAGCATCCAGCGGGAAGGTAACATTCAGTACTTC. It specifies CATSIQREGNIQYF.

The gene calls are TRBV5-1 and TRBJ1-4; D perhaps matches TRBD1 (5 bases). Germline CDR1 and CDR2: SGHRS and YFSETQ. With 6 bases removed from V and 8 bases from J, the gap between germline ends came to 17 bases. The CDR3 covers 14 residues. CDR3: CASTPGERNEKLFF. Written as DNA, the CDR3 is TGCGCCAGCACGCCGGGGGAAAGGAACGAAAAACTGTTTTTT.

V gene TRBV4-1 combines with J gene TRBJ2-3; D unclear. In germline, CDR1 is MGHRA, CDR2 YSYEKL. Trimming shortened V by 0 bases and J by 2 bases, and 9 bases separated the two germline ends. The CDR3 is 15 amino acids. The CDR3 spells CASSQDSEITDTQYF. The CDR3 DNA is TGCGCCAGCAGCCAAGATTCGGAGATCACAGATACGCAGTATTTT.

This clonotype has at least ten counts. This chain's CDR3 is CASSREAGVGDTQYF. As DNA, the CDR3 is TGTGCCAGCAGTCGTGAGGCGGGAGTGGGAGATACGCAGTATTTT. The J gene is TRBJ2-3, the V gene TRBV12-3 or TRBV12-4; 7 nucleotides align to TRBD2. V trimming: 5 bases; J trimming: 5 bases; junction bases outside the gene matches: 10. The CDR3 totals 15 residues.

This clonotype has more than one count but fewer than ten. The genes are TRBV6-2 or TRBV6-3 and TRBJ1-2; TRBD1 matches 7 bases. There are 15 residues in the CDR3. Trimming cost V 8 bases and J 5 bases; bases outside gene matches: 14. Per the germline V gene, CDR1 is MNHEY and CDR2 is SVGEGT. The CDR3, as DNA: TGTGCCAGCCGCTATTACAGGGGAGGAGGATATGGCTACACCTTC. This encodes CASRYYRGGGYGYTF.

This clonotype was found a few times. The J gene is TRBJ1-3, the V gene TRBV27, with a possible D match to TRBD1 (5 bases). This CDR3 spans 15 amino acids. Germline values: CDR1 MNHEY, CDR2 SMNVEV (reference sequence). Trimming shortened V by 6 bases and J by 0 bases, and 12 bases separated the two germline ends. The CDR3 DNA follows: TGTGCCAGCAGGCCCGCCGGGGGCTCTGGAAACACCATATATTTT. Translated: CASRPAGGSGNTIYF.

This clonotype was observed a handful of times. This chain uses TRBV27 with TRBJ1-5; D may be TRBD1 (5 bases). The germline gives CDR1 MNHEY, CDR2 SMNVEV (reference sequence). The CDR3 extends over 14 amino acids. Trimming cost V 6 bases and J 7 bases, with 16 bases left between them. The CDR3 protein is CASSPRGPGQPQHF. For the CDR3, the DNA is TGTGCCAGCAGCCCAAGGGGCCCTGGGCAGCCCCAGCATTTT.

This clonotype turned up a few times. This sequence joins TRBV7-9 and TRBJ1-2; 8 bases are a match to TRBD1. The CDR3 has 15 residues. The V and J ends lost 5 bases and 4 bases, in that order; junction bases with no gene match: 9. CDR1 SEHNR and CDR2 FQNEAQ come from the germline V gene (reference sequence). CDR3 in amino acids: CASSATGALPYGYTF. In nucleotides, the CDR3 is TGTGCCAGCAGCGCGACAGGGGCCCTTCCCTATGGCTACACCTTC.